In this sample, the clone carrying this T cell receptor beta chain turned up a few times. Per germline, CDR1 SGHVS and CDR2 FQNEAQ. The CDR3 extends over 19 amino acids. The V gene lost 0 bases and the J gene lost 6 bases, with 26 bases spanning the gap. Each CDR3 protein is one row after TCRdb ran MiXCR on the RT-PCR reads. The data show more than 550,000 distinct CDR3 sequences, about 14% seen once. Source material: memory CD4+ T cells from blood. The chain recombines TRBV7-8 with TRBJ1-2; D gene uncertain. The TCR sequence derives from a female donor in good health, serving as a healthy control. DNA of the CDR3: TGTGCCAGCAGCTTAGCGGCAGACCTACGACTCAATGGATTTAATGGCTACACCTTC. It codes for CASSLAADLRLNGFNGYTF.